The 7 T cell receptor beta chains reported below all come from one sample, sequenced in a study of control samples from healthy donors and cancer patients. This table comes from immunoSEQ multiplex PCR, and its TCRdb copy is limited to in-frame clones, with some not included. The sample holds around 100,000 clones, roughly 84% seen once. The specimen sequenced was blood. These receptors were obtained from a woman between 45 and 65 years old in good health.

This chain links TRBV3-1 (or the pseudogene TRBV3-2) with TRBJ1-3, with 9 positions matching TRBD1. J was trimmed by 6 bases and V by 4 bases; bases with no gene match: 10. The CDR3 is 16 amino acids. From germline, CDR1 is LGHDT and CDR2 YNNKEL (reference sequence). For the CDR3, the DNA is TGTGCCAGCAGCCCCTCGACAGGGGGAAGAGTAAACACCATATATTTT. This sequence encodes CASSPSTGGRVNTIYF.

The chain couples TRBV19 to TRBJ2-1; 12 bases align to TRBD2. V lost 5 bases and J lost 2; bases outside the gene matches: 7. Germline CDR1 and CDR2: LNHDA and SQIVND (reference sequence). This CDR3 is 17 amino acids long. The CDR3 reads CASSYSSGGVPYNEQFF. CDR3 in DNA: TGTGCCAGTAGTTATTCTAGCGGGGGGGTCCCCTACAATGAGCAGTTCTTC. Supplemented by reference TRBV19 and TRBJ2-1, the full variable domain reads DGGITQSPKYLFRKEGQNVTLSCEQNLNHDAMYWYRQDPGQGLRLIYYSQIVNDFQKGDIAEGYSVSREKKESFPLTVTSAQKNPTAFYLCASSYSSGGVPYNEQFFGPGTRLTVL.

The chain has TRBV27 and TRBJ1-1; 7 bases fit TRBD1. This CDR3 is built from 14 residues. V shed 6 bases, J shed 1 base, and the junction held 5 bases outside the gene matches. Per germline, CDR1 MNHEY and CDR2 SMNVEV (reference sequence). CDR3 coding DNA: TGTGCCAGCAGAATACAGGGGACGAACACTGAAGCTTTCTTT. Protein product: CASRIQGTNTEAFF.

The rearrangement links TRBV19 to TRBJ1-6; 8 nucleotides agree with TRBD1. With 5 bases clipped from V and 7 bases from J, the junction kept 7 bases outside the gene matches. The CDR3 has 15 amino acids. From germline, CDR1 is LNHDA and CDR2 SQIVND (reference sequence). CDR3: CASSPRTGTNSPLHF. CDR3 nucleotides: TGTGCCAGTAGTCCCCGGACAGGGACAAATTCACCCCTCCACTTT. The whole variable domain, remainder taken from reference TRBV19 and TRBJ1-6, is DGGITQSPKYLFRKEGQNVTLSCEQNLNHDAMYWYRQDPGQGLRLIYYSQIVNDFQKGDIAEGYSVSREKKESFPLTVTSAQKNPTAFYLCASSPRTGTNSPLHFGNGTRLTVT.

The genes are TRBV10-3 and TRBJ2-3; TRBD2 aligns across 8 bases. The length of the CDR3 is 18 residues. J lost 3 bases, V lost 8 bases, and 19 bases had no gene match. CDR1 is ENHRY, CDR2 SYGVKD, per germline. This CDR3 is CAIALGGSGSRGTDTQYF. DNA of the CDR3: TGTGCCATCGCCCTCGGAGGAAGCGGGAGCAGGGGAACAGATACGCAGTATTTT.

This clone was observed a handful of times. The V call is TRBV29-1, the J call TRBJ1-2; D is perhaps TRBD1 (6 bases). Germline V gene sequence: CDR1 SQVTM, CDR2 ANQGSEA. This CDR3 spans 12 amino acids. Trimming took 5 bases from V and 4 from J, leaving 11 bases between them. The CDR3, as DNA: TGCAGCGTTACTGGAGGGGGCTATGGCTACACCTTC. It encodes CSVTGGGYGYTF.

The CDR3 sequence: CASSPGALGSGELFF. Here the CDR3 DNA reads TGTGCCAGCTCACCAGGCGCCCTAGGCTCCGGGGAGCTGTTTTTT. V is TRBV18 and J is TRBJ2-2; D call uncertain. V shed 2 bases and J shed 6 bases, with 13 bases lying between them. The CDR3 is made up of 15 amino acids. The germline V gene encodes CDR1 KGHSH and CDR2 LQKENI.